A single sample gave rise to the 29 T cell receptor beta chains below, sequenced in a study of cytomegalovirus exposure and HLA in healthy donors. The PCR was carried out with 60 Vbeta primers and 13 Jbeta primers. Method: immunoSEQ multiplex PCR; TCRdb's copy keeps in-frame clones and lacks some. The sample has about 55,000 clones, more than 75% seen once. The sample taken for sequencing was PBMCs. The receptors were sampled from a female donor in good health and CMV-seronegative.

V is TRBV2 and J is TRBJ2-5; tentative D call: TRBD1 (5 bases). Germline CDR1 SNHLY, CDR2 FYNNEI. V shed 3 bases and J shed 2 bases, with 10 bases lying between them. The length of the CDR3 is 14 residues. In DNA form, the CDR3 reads TGTGCCAGCAGTGAGACAGTGATACAAGAGACCCAGTACTTC. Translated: CASSETVIQETQYF.

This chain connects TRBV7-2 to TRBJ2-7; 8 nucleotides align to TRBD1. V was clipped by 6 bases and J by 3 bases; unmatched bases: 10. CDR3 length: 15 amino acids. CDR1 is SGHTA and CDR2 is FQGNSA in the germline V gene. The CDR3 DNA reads TGTGCCAGCAGTTCGACGAACAGGGGGAACTACGAGCAGTACTTC. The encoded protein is CASSSTNRGNYEQYF.

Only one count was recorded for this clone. This chain's CDR3 is CASSFPSTAANYGYTF. As DNA, the CDR3 is TGTGCCAGCAGCTTTCCGTCGACAGCAGCTAACTATGGCTACACCTTC. The chain uses TRBV7-2 and TRBJ1-2; D is possibly TRBD1 (5 bases). The CDR3 extends over 16 amino acids. Germline V gene lookup returns CDR1 SGHTA and CDR2 FQGNSA. V dropped 3 bases and J dropped 0 bases, with 14 bases sitting between them.

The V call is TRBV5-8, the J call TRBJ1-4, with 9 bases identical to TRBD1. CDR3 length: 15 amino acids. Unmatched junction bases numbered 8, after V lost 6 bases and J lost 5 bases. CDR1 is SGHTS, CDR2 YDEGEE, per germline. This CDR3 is CASTSLGTGNEKLFF. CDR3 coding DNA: TGTGCCAGCACCTCCCTGGGGACAGGGAATGAAAAACTGTTTTTT.

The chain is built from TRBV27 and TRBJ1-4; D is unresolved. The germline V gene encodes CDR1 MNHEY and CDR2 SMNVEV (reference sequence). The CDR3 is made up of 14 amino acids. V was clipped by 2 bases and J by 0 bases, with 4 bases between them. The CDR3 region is CASSLRATNEKLFF. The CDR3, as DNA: TGTGCCAGCAGTTTACGGGCAACTAATGAAAAACTGTTTTTT.

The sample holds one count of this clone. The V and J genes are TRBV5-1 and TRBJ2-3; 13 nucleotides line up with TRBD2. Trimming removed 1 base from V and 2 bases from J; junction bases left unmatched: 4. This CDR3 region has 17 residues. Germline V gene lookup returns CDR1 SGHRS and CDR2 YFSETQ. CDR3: CASSLSGTSGITDTQYF. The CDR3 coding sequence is TGCGCCAGCAGCTTGTCCGGGACTAGCGGGATCACAGATACGCAGTATTTT.

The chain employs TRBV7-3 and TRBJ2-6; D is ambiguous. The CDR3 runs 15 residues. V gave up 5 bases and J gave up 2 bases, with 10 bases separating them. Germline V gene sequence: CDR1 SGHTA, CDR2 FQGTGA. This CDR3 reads CASSGWQTGANVLTF. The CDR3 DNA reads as TGTGCCAGCAGCGGCTGGCAAACTGGGGCCAACGTCCTGACTTTC. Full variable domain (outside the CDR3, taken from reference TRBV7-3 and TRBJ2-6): GAGVSQTPSNKVTEKGKYVELRCDPISGHTALYWYRQSLGQGPEFLIYFQGTGAADDSGLPNDRFFAVRPEGSVSTLKIQRTERGDSAVYLCASSGWQTGANVLTFGAGSRLTVL.

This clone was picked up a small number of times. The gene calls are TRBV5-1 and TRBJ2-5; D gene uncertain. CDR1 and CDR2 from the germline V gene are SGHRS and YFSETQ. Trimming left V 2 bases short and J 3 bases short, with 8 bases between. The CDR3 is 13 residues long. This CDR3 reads CASSFAAEETQYF. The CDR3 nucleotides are TGCGCCAGCAGCTTCGCGGCCGAAGAGACCCAGTACTTC.

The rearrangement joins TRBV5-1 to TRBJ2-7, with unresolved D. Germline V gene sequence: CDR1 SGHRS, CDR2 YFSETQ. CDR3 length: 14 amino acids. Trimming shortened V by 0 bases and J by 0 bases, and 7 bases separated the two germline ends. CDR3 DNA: TGCGCCAGCAGCTTGGTTACACCCTCCTACGAGCAGTACTTC. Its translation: CASSLVTPSYEQYF. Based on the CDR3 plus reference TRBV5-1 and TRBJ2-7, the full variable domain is KAGVTQTPRYLIKTRGQQVTLSCSPISGHRSVSWYQQTPGQGLQFLFEYFSETQRNKGNFPGRFSGRQFSNSRSEMNVSTLELGDSALYLCASSLVTPSYEQYFGPGTRLTVT.

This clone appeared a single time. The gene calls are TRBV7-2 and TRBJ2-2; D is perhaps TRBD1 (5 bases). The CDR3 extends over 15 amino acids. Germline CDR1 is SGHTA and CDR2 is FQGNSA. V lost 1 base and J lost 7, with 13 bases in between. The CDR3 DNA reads TGTGCCAGCAGCTTAGTAGGCAGGGCTAGCGGGGAGCTGTTTTTT. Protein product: CASSLVGRASGELFF. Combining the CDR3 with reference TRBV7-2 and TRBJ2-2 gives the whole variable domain GAGVSQSPSNKVTEKGKDVELRCDPISGHTALYWYRQSLGQGLEFLIYFQGNSAPDKSGLPSDRFSAERTGGSVSTLTIQRTQQEDSAVYLCASSLVGRASGELFFGEGSRLTVL.

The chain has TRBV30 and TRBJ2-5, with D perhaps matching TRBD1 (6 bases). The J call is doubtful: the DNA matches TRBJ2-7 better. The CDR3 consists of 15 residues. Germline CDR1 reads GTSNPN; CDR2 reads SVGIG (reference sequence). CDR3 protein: CAWSEARDTAYEQYF. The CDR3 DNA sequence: TGTGCCTGGAGTGAAGCACGGGACACAGCCTACGAGCAGTACTTC.

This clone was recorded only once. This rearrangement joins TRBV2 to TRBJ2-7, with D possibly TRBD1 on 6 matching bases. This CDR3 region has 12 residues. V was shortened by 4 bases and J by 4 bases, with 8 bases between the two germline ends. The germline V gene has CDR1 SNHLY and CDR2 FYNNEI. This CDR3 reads CASSVRGYEQYF. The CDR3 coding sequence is TGTGCCAGCAGTGTAAGGGGGTACGAGCAGTACTTC.

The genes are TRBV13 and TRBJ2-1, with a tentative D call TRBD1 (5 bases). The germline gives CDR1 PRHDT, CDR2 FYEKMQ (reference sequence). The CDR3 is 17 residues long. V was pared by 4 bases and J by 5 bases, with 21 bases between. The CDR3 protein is CASSSRALGAKNNEQFF. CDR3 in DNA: TGTGCCAGCAGCTCAAGGGCCCTAGGGGCGAAAAACAATGAGCAGTTCTTC.

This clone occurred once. The CDR3 nucleotides are TGTGCCAGCAGCCAAAATCACTACTCCGGGACGAACACCGGGGAGCTGTTTTTT. As protein: CASSQNHYSGTNTGELFF. V and J are TRBV4-2 and TRBJ2-2; D perhaps matches TRBD2 (5 bases). Trimming left V 2 bases short and J 0 bases short, with 16 bases between. This CDR3 comprises 18 residues. The germline gives CDR1 LGHNA, CDR2 YNFKEQ.

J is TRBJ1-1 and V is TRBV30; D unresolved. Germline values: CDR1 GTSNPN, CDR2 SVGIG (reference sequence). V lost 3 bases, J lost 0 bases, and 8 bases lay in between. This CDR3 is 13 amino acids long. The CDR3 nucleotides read TGTGCCTGGAGGGTCCACATGAACACTGAAGCTTTCTTT. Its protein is CAWRVHMNTEAFF.

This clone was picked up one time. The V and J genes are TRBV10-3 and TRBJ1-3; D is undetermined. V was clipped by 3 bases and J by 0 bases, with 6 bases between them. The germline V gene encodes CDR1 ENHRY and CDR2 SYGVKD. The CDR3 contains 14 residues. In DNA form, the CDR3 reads TGTGCCATCAGTGACAGAACCTCTGGAAACACCATATATTTT. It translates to CAISDRTSGNTIYF.

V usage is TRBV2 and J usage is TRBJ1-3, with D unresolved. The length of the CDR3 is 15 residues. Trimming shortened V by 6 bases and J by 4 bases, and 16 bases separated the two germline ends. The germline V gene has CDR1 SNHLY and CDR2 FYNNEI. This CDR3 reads CASSVSAAGGNTIYF. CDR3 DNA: TGTGCCAGCAGCGTCTCGGCGGCGGGCGGAAACACCATATATTTT.

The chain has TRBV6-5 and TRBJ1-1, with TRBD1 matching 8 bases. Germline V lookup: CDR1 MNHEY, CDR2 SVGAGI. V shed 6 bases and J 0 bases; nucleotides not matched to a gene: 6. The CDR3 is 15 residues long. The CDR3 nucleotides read TGTGCCAGCAGCCGGACAGGGATCATGAACACTGAAGCTTTCTTT. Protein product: CASSRTGIMNTEAFF.

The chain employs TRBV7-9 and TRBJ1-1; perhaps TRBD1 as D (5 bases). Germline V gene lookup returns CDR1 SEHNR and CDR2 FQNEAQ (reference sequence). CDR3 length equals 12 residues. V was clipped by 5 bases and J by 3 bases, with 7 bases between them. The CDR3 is CASSVQDTEAFF. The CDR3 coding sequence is TGTGCCAGCAGCGTACAGGACACTGAAGCTTTCTTT.

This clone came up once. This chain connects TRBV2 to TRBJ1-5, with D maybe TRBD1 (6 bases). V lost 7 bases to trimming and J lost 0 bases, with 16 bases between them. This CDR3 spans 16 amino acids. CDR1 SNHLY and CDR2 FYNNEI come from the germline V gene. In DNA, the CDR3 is TGTGCCAGCACCACAGACAGGACCATTAGCAATCAGCCCCAGCATTTT. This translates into CASTTDRTISNQPQHF.

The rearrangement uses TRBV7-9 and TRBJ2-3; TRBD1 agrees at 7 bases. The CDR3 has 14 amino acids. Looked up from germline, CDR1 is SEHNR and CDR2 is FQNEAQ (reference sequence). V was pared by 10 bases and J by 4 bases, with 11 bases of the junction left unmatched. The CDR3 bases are TGTGCCACGACAGGGAACAGGGTGGCAGATACGCAGTATTTT. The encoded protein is CATTGNRVADTQYF.

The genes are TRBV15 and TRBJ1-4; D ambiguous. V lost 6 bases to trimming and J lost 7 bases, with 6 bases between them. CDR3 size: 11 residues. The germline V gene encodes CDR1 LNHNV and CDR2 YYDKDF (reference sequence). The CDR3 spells CATRASEKLFF. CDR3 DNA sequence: TGTGCCACCAGGGCAAGTGAAAAACTGTTTTTT.

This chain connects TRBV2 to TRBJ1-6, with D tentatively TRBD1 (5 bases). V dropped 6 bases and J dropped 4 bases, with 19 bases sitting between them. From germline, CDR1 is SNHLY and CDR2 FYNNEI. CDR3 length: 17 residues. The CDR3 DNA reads TGTGCCAGCAGCGACCTGACAGTGGGGATTTATAATTCACCCCTCCACTTT. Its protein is CASSDLTVGIYNSPLHF.

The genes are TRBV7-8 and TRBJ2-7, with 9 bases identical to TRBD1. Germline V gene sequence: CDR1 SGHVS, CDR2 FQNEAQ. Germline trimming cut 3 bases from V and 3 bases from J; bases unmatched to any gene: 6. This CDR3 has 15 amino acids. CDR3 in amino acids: CASSFGTGLGYEQYF. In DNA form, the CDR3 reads TGTGCCAGCAGCTTTGGGACAGGGTTGGGCTACGAGCAGTACTTC. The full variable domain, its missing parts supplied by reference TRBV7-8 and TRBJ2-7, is GAGVSQSPRYKVAKRGQDVALRCDPISGHVSLFWYQQALGQGPEFLTYFQNEAQLDKSGLPSDRFFAERPEGSVSTLKIQRTQQEDSAVYLCASSFGTGLGYEQYFGPGTRLTVT.

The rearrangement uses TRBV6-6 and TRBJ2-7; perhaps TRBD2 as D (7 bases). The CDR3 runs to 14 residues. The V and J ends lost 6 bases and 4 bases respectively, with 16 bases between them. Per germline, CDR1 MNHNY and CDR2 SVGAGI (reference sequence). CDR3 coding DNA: TGTGCCAGCAGGAGGGAGGGGGGGCAATACGAGCAGTACTTC. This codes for CASRREGGQYEQYF.

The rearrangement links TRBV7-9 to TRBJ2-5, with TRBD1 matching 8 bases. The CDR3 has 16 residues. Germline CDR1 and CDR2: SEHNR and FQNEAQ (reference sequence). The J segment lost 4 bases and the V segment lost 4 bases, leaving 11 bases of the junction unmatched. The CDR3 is CASSSPGQGRRETQYF. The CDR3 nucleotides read TGTGCCAGCAGCTCCCCAGGACAGGGTCGAAGAGAGACCCAGTACTTC.

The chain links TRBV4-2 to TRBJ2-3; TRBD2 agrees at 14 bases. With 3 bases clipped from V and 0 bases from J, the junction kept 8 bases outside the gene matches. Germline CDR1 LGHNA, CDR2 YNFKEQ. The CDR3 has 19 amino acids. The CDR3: CASSHGTSGGETSTDTQYF. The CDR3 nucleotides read TGTGCCAGCAGCCACGGGACTAGCGGGGGAGAAACCAGCACAGATACGCAGTATTTT.

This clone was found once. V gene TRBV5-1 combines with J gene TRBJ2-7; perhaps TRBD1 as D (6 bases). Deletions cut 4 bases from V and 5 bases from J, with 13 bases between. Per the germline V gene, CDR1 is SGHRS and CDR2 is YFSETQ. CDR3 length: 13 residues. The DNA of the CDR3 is TGCGCCAGCAGCCCCTTACAGGGTAACGAGCAGTACTTC. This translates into CASSPLQGNEQYF.

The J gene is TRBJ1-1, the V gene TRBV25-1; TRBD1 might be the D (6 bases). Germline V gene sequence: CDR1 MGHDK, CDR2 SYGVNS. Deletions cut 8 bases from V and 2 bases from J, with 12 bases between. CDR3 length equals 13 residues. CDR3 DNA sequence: TGTGCCAGCGTTCGCAGGGGCAACACTGAAGCTTTCTTT. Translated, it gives CASVRRGNTEAFF.